The present entry profiles one T cell receptor beta chain with its context. Its antigen remains unknown. Trimming cost V 8 bases and J 3 bases, with 14 bases left between them. Germline V gene data show CDR1 as MDHEN and CDR2 as SYDVKM. The CDR3 totals 14 residues. Evenly divided among several immunoSEQ plates was the genomic DNA of each subset. Clones were sequenced by immunoSEQ multiplex PCR, and TCRdb holds only the in-frame ones, with some missing. The table includes some 2,500,000 clones, 85% to 95% detected once. The data were taken from a study of shared clonotypes between healthy human individuals. Points from the study as a whole: Larger estimated richness was generally seen in naive subsets than in memory subsets.

This rearrangement joins TRBV28 to TRBJ1-5; possible D gene TRBD1, 5 bases. This TCR was recovered from a man between 18 and 29 years old in good health. Some clones in this sample may be carry-over from other donors' samples. The material sequenced was naive CD4+ T cells from PBMCs. The sample's subset: CD45RA+ positively selected. In nucleotides, the CDR3 is TGTGCCAGCGGACTCAGGGCCTACAATCAGCCCCAGCATTTT. Its protein product is CASGLRAYNQPQHF.